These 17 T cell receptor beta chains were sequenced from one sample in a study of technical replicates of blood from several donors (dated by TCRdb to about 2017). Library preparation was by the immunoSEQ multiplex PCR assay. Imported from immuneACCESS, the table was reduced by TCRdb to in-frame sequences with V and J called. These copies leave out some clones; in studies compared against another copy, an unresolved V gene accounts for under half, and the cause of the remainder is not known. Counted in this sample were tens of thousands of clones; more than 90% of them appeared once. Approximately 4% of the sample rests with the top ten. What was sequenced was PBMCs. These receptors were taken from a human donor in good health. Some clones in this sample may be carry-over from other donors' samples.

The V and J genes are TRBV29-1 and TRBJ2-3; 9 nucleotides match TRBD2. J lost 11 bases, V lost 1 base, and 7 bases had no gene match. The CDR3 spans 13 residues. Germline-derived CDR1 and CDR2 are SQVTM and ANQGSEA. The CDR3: CSVEVDSGGRQYF. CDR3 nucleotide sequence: TGCAGCGTTGAAGTGGACAGCGGGGGGCGGCAGTATTTT.

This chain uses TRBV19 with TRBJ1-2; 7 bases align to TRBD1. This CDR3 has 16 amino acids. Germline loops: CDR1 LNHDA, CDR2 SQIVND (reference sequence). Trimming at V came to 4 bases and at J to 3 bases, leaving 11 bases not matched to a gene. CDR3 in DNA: TGTGCCAGTAGTACCCCCGGACAGGCTCCGTACTATGGCTACACCTTC. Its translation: CASSTPGQAPYYGYTF.

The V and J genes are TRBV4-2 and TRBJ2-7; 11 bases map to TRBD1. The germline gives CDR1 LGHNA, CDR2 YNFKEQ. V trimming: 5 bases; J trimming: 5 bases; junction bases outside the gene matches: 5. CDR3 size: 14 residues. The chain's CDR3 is CASSRRTGGDEQYF. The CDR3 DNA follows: TGTGCCAGCAGCAGAAGGACAGGGGGCGACGAGCAGTACTTC.

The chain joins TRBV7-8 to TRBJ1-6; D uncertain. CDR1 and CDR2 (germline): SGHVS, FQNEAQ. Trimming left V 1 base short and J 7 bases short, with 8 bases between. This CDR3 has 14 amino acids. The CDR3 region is CASSLVPLNSPLHF. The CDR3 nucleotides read TGTGCCAGCAGCTTAGTCCCGCTAAATTCACCCCTCCACTTT.

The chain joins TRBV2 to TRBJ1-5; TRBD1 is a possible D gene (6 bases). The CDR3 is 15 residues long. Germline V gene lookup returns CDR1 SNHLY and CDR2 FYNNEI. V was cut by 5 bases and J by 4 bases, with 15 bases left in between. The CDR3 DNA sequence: TGTGCCAGCAGTCCCGTCCGGACAGCTAATCAGCCCCAGCATTTT. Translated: CASSPVRTANQPQHF.

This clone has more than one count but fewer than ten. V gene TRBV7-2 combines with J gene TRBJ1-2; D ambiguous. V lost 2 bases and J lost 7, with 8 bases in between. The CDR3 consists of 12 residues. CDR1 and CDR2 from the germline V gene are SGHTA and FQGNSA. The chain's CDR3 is CASSLYSGGYTF. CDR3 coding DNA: TGTGCCAGCAGCTTATACTCGGGTGGCTACACCTTC.

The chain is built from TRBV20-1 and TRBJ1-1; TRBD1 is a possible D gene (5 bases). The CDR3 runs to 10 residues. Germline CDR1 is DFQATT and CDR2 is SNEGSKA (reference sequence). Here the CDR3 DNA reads TGCAGCCCTCAAGGGCAGGGAGCTTTCTTT. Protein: CSPQGQGAFF.

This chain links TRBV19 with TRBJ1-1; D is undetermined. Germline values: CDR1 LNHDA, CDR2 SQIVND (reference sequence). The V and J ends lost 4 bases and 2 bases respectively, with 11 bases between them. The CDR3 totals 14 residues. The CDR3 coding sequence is TGTGCCAGTAGTACCCCGACACTTAACACTGAAGCTTTCTTT. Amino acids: CASSTPTLNTEAFF.

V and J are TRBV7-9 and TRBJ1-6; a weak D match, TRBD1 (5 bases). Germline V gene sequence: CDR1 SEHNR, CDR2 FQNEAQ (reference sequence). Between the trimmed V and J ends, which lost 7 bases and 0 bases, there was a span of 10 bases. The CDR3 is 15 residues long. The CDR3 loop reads CASKQGSSYNSPLHF. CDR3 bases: TGTGCCAGCAAGCAGGGTTCCTCCTATAATTCACCCCTCCACTTT.

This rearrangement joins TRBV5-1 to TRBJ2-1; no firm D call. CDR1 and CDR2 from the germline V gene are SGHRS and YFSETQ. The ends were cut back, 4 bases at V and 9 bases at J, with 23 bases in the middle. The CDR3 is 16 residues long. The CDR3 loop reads CASSPNYPSTFSEQFF. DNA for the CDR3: TGCGCCAGCAGCCCAAACTACCCTTCGACGTTCTCTGAGCAGTTCTTC. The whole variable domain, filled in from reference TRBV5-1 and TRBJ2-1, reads KAGVTQTPRYLIKTRGQQVTLSCSPISGHRSVSWYQQTPGQGLQFLFEYFSETQRNKGNFPGRFSGRQFSNSRSEMNVSTLELGDSALYLCASSPNYPSTFSEQFFGPGTRLTVL.

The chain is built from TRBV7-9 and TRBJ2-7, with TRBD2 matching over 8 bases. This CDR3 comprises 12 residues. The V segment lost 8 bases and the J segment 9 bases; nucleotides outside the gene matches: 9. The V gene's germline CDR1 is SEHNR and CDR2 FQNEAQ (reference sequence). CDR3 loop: CASAREGSGQYF. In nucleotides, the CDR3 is TGTGCCAGCGCCCGGGAGGGCTCCGGGCAGTACTTC. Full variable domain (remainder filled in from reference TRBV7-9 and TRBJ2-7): DTGVSQNPRHKITKRGQNVTFRCDPISEHNRLYWYRQTLGQGPEFLTYFQNEAQLEKSRLLSDRFSAERPKGSFSTLEIQRTEQGDSAMYLCASAREGSGQYFGPGTRLTVT.

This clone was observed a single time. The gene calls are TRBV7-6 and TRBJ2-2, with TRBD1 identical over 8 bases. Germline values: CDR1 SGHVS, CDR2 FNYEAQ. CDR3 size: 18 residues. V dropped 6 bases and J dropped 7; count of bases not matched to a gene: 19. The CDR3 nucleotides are TGTGCCAGCAGTTCATCCATCGGCAGGGGGCTTGGTGGCGGGGAGCTGTTTTTT. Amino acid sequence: CASSSSIGRGLGGGELFF.

CDR3 amino acids: CASSTGQGGHEQYF. The CDR3 coding sequence is TGTGCCAGCAGCACCGGACAGGGTGGGCACGAGCAGTACTTC. The J gene is TRBJ2-7, the V gene TRBV6-6; 8 bases align to TRBD1. With 6 bases clipped from V and 5 bases from J, the junction kept 9 bases outside the gene matches. The germline V gene encodes CDR1 MNHNY and CDR2 SVGAGI (reference sequence). The CDR3 has 14 residues.

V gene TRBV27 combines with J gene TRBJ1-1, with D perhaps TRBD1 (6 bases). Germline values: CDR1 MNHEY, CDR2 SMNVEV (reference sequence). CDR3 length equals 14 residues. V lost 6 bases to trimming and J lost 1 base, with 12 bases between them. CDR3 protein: CASRNLGANTEAFF. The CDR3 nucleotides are TGTGCCAGCAGGAATCTGGGGGCGAACACTGAAGCTTTCTTT.

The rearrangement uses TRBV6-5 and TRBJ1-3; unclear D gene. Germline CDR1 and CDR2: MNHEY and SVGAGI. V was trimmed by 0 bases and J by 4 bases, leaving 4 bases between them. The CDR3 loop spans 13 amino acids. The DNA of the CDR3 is TGTGCCAGCAGTTACTCGAGAGGAAACACCATATATTTT. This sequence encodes CASSYSRGNTIYF.

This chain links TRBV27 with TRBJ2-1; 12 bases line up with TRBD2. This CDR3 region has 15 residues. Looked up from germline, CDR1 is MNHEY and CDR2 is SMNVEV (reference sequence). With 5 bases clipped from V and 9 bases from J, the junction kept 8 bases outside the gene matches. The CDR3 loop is CASSARLAGAFEQFF. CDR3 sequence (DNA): TGTGCCAGCAGTGCCCGACTAGCGGGAGCGTTTGAGCAGTTCTTC.

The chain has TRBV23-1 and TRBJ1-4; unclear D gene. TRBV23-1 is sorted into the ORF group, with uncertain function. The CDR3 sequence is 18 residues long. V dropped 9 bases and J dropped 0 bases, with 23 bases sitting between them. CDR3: CARLFCAKLRATNEKLFF. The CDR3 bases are TGCGCCAGATTGTTTTGCGCAAAGCTACGTGCAACTAATGAAAAACTGTTTTTT.